The 4 T cell receptor beta chains given below trace back to one sample, sequenced in a study of blood T cells in healthy people across ages. Primed by a sample-barcoded 5' primer and a J-beta primer mix, a second PCR proceeded for 7 to 11 cycles. Via MiXCR, TCRdb re-called the 5' RACE reads, giving one row per CDR3 protein. The table records some 1,800,000 distinct CDR3 sequences, 39% of them present only once. The source material was blood. The receptors were sampled from a human donor in good health.

CDR3 in amino acids: CASSFLAGGLDTQYF. The DNA for the CDR3 is TGTGCCAGCAGTTTTCTAGCGGGGGGGCTAGATACGCAGTATTTT. This rearrangement joins TRBV27 to TRBJ2-3; 12 bases are shared with TRBD2. The CDR3 length is 15 residues. J gave up 5 bases and V 3 bases, and 3 bases lay outside the gene matches. Germline-derived CDR1 and CDR2 are MNHEY and SMNVEV (reference sequence).

The chain is built from TRBV5-1 and TRBJ2-3, with D hard to call. V lost 7 bases and J lost 3, with 18 bases in between. The germline CDR1 and CDR2 sequences are SGHRS and YFSETQ. This CDR3 comprises 15 residues. CDR3 nucleotide sequence: TGCGCCAGCGCCCCTGAGGTGGCATTGACAGATACGCAGTATTTT. This sequence encodes CASAPEVALTDTQYF.

This clonotype has more than one count but fewer than ten. This chain links TRBV7-3 with TRBJ2-1; no firm D call. V dropped 5 bases and J dropped 0 bases, with 17 bases sitting between them. The CDR3 totals 17 residues. Germline CDR1 and CDR2: SGHTA and FQGTGA. The chain's CDR3 is CASSLMPDFGSYNEQFF. The CDR3 DNA reads TGTGCCAGCAGCCTAATGCCCGACTTCGGCTCCTACAATGAGCAGTTCTTC.

The chain joins TRBV7-3 to TRBJ2-7; tentative D call: TRBD2 (7 bases). The J call is doubtful: the DNA matches TRBJ2-5 better. This CDR3 spans 15 amino acids. The germline gives CDR1 SGHTA, CDR2 FQGTGA. CDR3 in DNA: TGTGCCAGCAGCTTAATGATCGGGGGGCCGGAGACCCAGTACTTC. Its translation: CASSLMIGGPETQYF.